Each of the 28 T cell receptor beta chains below was sequenced from the same sample in a study of human T cells and chemical hapten exposure. TCRdb reprocessed the RACE reads with MiXCR, giving one entry per CDR3 protein. The sample includes under 100,000 distinct CDR3 sequences, around 10% of them seen just once. Described time point: patch test 2, 6 weeks after DPC sensitization. Sample treatment: therapeutic diphenylcyclopropenone sensitization with weekly scalp DPC. The input for sequencing was whole blood, taken in connection with sensitization to the hapten diphenylcyclopropenone (DPC). All receptors come from a woman in her thirties or forties with alopecia areata. Some clones in this sample may be carry-over from other donors' samples.

The chain links TRBV6-5 to TRBJ2-6; D possibly matches TRBD1 or TRBD2 (6 bases each). V shed 2 bases and J shed 2 bases, with 7 bases lying between them. This CDR3 comprises 15 residues. Germline CDR1 is MNHEY and CDR2 is SVGAGI. The CDR3 sequence is CASSYGGPGANVLTF. CDR3 sequence (DNA): TGTGCCAGCAGTTACGGGGGGCCTGGGGCCAACGTCCTGACTTTC.

There are many counts of this clonotype. The genes are TRBV10-3 and TRBJ2-1; D remains unclear. Germline V gene data show CDR1 as ENHRY and CDR2 as SYGVKD. The CDR3 spans 15 residues. The ends were cut back, 6 bases at V and 0 bases at J, with 12 bases in the middle. CDR3 protein: CAIRSPTSSYNEQFF. The CDR3 coding sequence is TGTGCCATCAGATCCCCCACGAGCTCCTACAATGAGCAGTTCTTC.

The V and J genes are TRBV6-2 or TRBV6-3 and TRBJ2-7; D is tentatively TRBD1 or TRBD2 (5 bases each). V lost 2 bases and J lost 8, with 13 bases in between. This CDR3 comprises 13 residues. Germline V gene data show CDR1 as MNHEY and CDR2 as SVGEGT. CDR3 amino acids: CASSYAGTLQQYF. In nucleotides, the CDR3 is TGTGCCAGCAGTTACGCCGGGACCTTGCAGCAGTACTTC.

Note on this clonotype: A much larger clone sits a single nucleotide away, making a read error possible. The rearrangement links TRBV6-2 or TRBV6-3 to TRBJ1-2; D perhaps matches TRBD1 (6 bases). CDR3 length equals 17 residues. Germline-derived CDR1 and CDR2 are MNHEY and SVGEGT. The CDR3 here is CASSYQLGTPDNYVYTF. The CDR3, as DNA: TGTGCCAGCAGTTACCAACTCGGGACACCGGATAACTATGTCTACACCTTC.

This chain connects TRBV20-1 to TRBJ1-3; D is undetermined. Trimming shortened V by 5 bases and J by 2 bases, and 4 bases separated the two germline ends. CDR3 length: 11 amino acids. In germline, CDR1 is DFQATT, CDR2 SNEGSKA (reference sequence). CDR3 sequence: CSAYTGNTIYF. The CDR3 coding sequence is TGCAGTGCTTATACTGGAAACACCATATATTTT.

This clonotype appeared many times. The genes are TRBV12-3 or TRBV12-4 and TRBJ1-5; tentative D call: TRBD1 (6 bases). The CDR3 consists of 18 residues. V was pared by 5 bases and J by 4 bases, with 24 bases between. The CDR3 bases are TGTGCCAGCAGTCCCGTGGGGTCAGGGGTTCTTTGGAATCAGCCCCAGCATTTT. Protein product: CASSPVGSGVLWNQPQHF.

The rearrangement uses TRBV20-1 and TRBJ1-2; D is ambiguous. Looked up from germline, CDR1 is DFQATT and CDR2 is SNEGSKA (reference sequence). The CDR3 sequence is 15 residues long. The V end lost 0 bases, the J end lost 3 bases, and 14 bases lay between the germline ends. CDR3 protein: CSARDRSQGDYGYTF. The CDR3 DNA follows: TGCAGTGCTAGAGATCGATCCCAAGGAGACTATGGCTACACCTTC.

CDR3 residues: CASSYPRGAQTDTQYF. CDR3 sequence (DNA): TGTGCCAGCAGTTACCCGAGAGGGGCTCAGACAGATACGCAGTATTTT. The V gene is TRBV6-2 or TRBV6-3, the J gene TRBJ2-3; the D gene could be TRBD1 or TRBD2 (5 bases each). Trimming cost V 2 bases and J 3 bases, with 15 bases left between them. Germline V gene sequence: CDR1 MNHEY, CDR2 SVGEGT. This CDR3 is built from 16 residues.

The rearrangement links TRBV29-1 to TRBJ1-1; D uncertain. Per germline, CDR1 SQVTM and CDR2 ANQGSEA. This CDR3 has 13 amino acids. V lost 1 base, J lost 0 bases, and 6 bases lay in between. The CDR3 DNA sequence: TGCAGCGTTGAAGGACACTTGAACACTGAAGCTTTCTTT. It encodes CSVEGHLNTEAFF. The variable domain in full, with the rest retrieved from reference TRBV29-1 and TRBJ1-1, is SAVISQKPSRDICQRGTSLTIQCQVDSQVTMMFWYRQQPGQSLTLIATANQGSEATYESGFVIDKFPISRPNLTFSTLTVSNMSPEDSSIYLCSVEGHLNTEAFFGQGTRLTVV.

This clonotype occurred many times. This chain links TRBV4-3 with TRBJ1-6; no firm D call. Germline-derived CDR1 and CDR2 are LGHNA and YSLEER. V was shortened by 3 bases and J by 1 base, with 4 bases between the two germline ends. This CDR3 comprises 14 residues. The DNA of the CDR3 is TGCGCCAGCAGCCAGCGGTCCTATAATTCACCCCTCCACTTT. Translating gives CASSQRSYNSPLHF.

Ten or more counts support this clonotype. This rearrangement joins TRBV12-3 or TRBV12-4 to TRBJ1-2, with 7 positions matching TRBD1. V was clipped by 6 bases and J by 6 bases; unmatched bases: 7. This CDR3 spans 13 amino acids. The CDR3 DNA sequence: TGTGCCAGCAGCCGGGACAGTATGCATGGCTACACCTTC. Its translation: CASSRDSMHGYTF.

In its sample, this clonotype was seen a few times. The chain employs TRBV3-2 and TRBJ2-2; the D call TRBD1 from the table was never checked on the DNA. TRBV3-2 is annotated as a pseudogene. This CDR3 is built from 16 residues. In DNA, the CDR3 is TGTGCCAGCAGCCTAAGGTCTCAGGGAGATACCGGGGAGCTGTTTTTT. Translating gives CASSLRSQGDTGELFF.

There are a few counts of this clonotype. The chain has TRBV20-1 and TRBJ2-4; 9 bases align to TRBD1. The CDR3 loop spans 14 amino acids. J lost 6 bases, V lost 8 bases, and 11 bases had no gene match. CDR1 and CDR2 (germline): DFQATT, SNEGSKA (reference sequence). The DNA for the CDR3 is TGCAGTAAGAAGGGACAGGGCCTGGGAAACATTCAGTACTTC. Protein product: CSKKGQGLGNIQYF.

There are many counts of this clonotype. The rearrangement links TRBV6-5 to TRBJ2-7; 10 bases align to TRBD2. Germline loops: CDR1 MNHEY, CDR2 SVGAGI. With V trimmed by 5 bases and J by 5 bases, 6 bases remained unmatched. CDR3 length: 14 residues. The CDR3 spells CASSRGTSVNEQYF. CDR3 coding DNA: TGTGCCAGCAGTCGGGGGACTAGCGTTAACGAGCAGTACTTC.

The sample holds many counts of this clonotype. V gene TRBV2 combines with J gene TRBJ2-1; D is perhaps TRBD1 or TRBD2 (5 bases each). Germline-derived CDR1 and CDR2 are SNHLY and FYNNEI. V was clipped by 2 bases and J by 2 bases, with 10 bases between them. This CDR3 is built from 15 residues. The CDR3: CASSELKGPYNEQFF. The CDR3 coding sequence is TGTGCCAGCAGTGAATTGAAGGGACCCTACAATGAGCAGTTCTTC.

This clonotype was detected ten times or more. The V call is TRBV12-3 or TRBV12-4, the J call TRBJ2-5, with 7 bases that match TRBD1. The length of the CDR3 is 13 residues. The V segment lost 6 bases and the J segment 6 bases; nucleotides outside the gene matches: 7. For the CDR3, the DNA is TGTGCCAGCAGAGTAGGGACAGTAAAGACCCAGTACTTC. As protein: CASRVGTVKTQYF.

The rearrangement links TRBV7-2 to TRBJ2-1, with a weak D call TRBD2 (6 bases). Germline V gives CDR1 SGHTA, CDR2 FQGNSA. The CDR3 is 16 residues long. The V and J ends lost 1 base and 6 bases respectively, with 16 bases between them. CDR3 sequence reads: CASSLVGAGVINEQFF. DNA of the CDR3: TGTGCCAGCAGCTTAGTAGGAGCGGGCGTTATCAATGAGCAGTTCTTC.

Points on this clonotype: The junction departs from the called germline gene at one end, perhaps through a read error. The chain links TRBV7-9 to TRBJ2-3; 13 bases line up with TRBD2. This CDR3 spans 16 amino acids. Germline values: CDR1 SEHNR, CDR2 FQNEAQ (reference sequence). For the CDR3, the DNA is TGTGCCAGCAGCTTAGCGCTACTAGCGGGAGGGGATACGCTGTATTTT. Translated: CASSLALLAGGDTLYF.

In this sample, this clonotype turned up many times. The chain has TRBV4-1 and TRBJ1-6; D might be TRBD1 (5 bases). Looked up from germline, CDR1 is MGHRA and CDR2 is YSYEKL. V was clipped by 0 bases and J by 9 bases, with 15 bases between them. The CDR3 is 16 amino acids. CDR3 residues: CASSQDRGQGISPLHF. The DNA of the CDR3 is TGCGCCAGCAGCCAAGACCGGGGCCAGGGTATTTCACCCCTCCACTTT.

This clonotype occurred many times. The CDR3 DNA reads TGCGCCAGCAGCCAAGAAAGACTGGCAGTAGGTAACACTGAAGCTTTCTTT. It encodes CASSQERLAVGNTEAFF. This sequence joins TRBV4-3 and TRBJ1-1; D gene unclear. This CDR3 is built from 17 residues. Trimming removed 0 bases at V and 2 bases at J, with 16 bases between. Per the germline V gene, CDR1 is LGHNA and CDR2 is YSLEER.

This clonotype was found many times. The chain uses TRBV19 and TRBJ2-2, with D uncertain. The germline V and J ends were trimmed by 8 bases and 5 bases, with 9 bases remaining between them. The V gene's germline CDR1 is LNHDA and CDR2 SQIVND (reference sequence). This CDR3 has 12 residues. CDR3 region: CASQIHTGELFF. The DNA of the CDR3 is TGTGCCAGTCAAATTCATACCGGGGAGCTGTTTTTT. The full variable domain, with the rest looked up from reference TRBV19 and TRBJ2-2, is DGGITQSPKYLFRKEGQNVTLSCEQNLNHDAMYWYRQDPGQGLRLIYYSQIVNDFQKGDIAEGYSVSREKKESFPLTVTSAQKNPTAFYLCASQIHTGELFFGEGSRLTVL.

This clonotype showed up many times. The chain links TRBV7-2 to TRBJ2-4; D is possibly TRBD1 (5 bases). Germline CDR1 SGHTA, CDR2 FQGNSA. Trimming removed 4 bases from V and 0 bases from J, with 13 bases in between. The CDR3 covers 16 residues. Written as DNA, the CDR3 is TGTGCCAGCAGCTCTCAGGGTCGTATAGCCAAAAACATTCAGTACTTC. Protein sequence: CASSSQGRIAKNIQYF.

The rearrangement joins TRBV4-3 to TRBJ2-1; D uncertain. Germline CDR1 is LGHNA and CDR2 is YSLEER. The CDR3 sequence is 16 residues long. V was cut by 4 bases and J by 7 bases, with 20 bases left in between. In DNA, the CDR3 is TGCGCCAGCAGCCGCGCCGGGCCACAACGTAAGAATGAGCAGTTCTTC. Protein sequence: CASSRAGPQRKNEQFF.

This clonotype has a handful of counts. The V gene is TRBV4-2, the J gene TRBJ2-5; 8 bases match TRBD1. The CDR3 has 16 amino acids. J gave up 5 bases and V 4 bases, and 12 bases lay outside the gene matches. CDR1 is LGHNA, CDR2 YNFKEQ, per germline. CDR3 bases: TGTGCCAGCAGCCGAGCAGGGGGCTCCGGGGTTGAGACCCAGTACTTC. Its translation: CASSRAGGSGVETQYF.

V and J are TRBV11-1 and TRBJ1-6; D is ambiguous. V dropped 5 bases and J dropped 1 base, with 12 bases sitting between them. The CDR3 runs to 16 residues. Germline values: CDR1 SGHAT, CDR2 FQDESV (reference sequence). The chain's CDR3 is CASSPAARSYNSPLHF. For the CDR3, the DNA is TGTGCCAGCAGCCCGGCAGCTCGTTCCTATAATTCACCCCTCCACTTT.

The J gene is TRBJ2-1, the V gene TRBV19; 11 nucleotides agree with TRBD2. After removal of 2 bases from V and 6 bases from J, the junction contained 3 bases not matched to a gene. CDR1 LNHDA and CDR2 SQIVND come from the germline V gene (reference sequence). The length of the CDR3 is 15 residues. The CDR3, as DNA: TGTGCCAGTAGTATACAACTAGCGGGGGTCAATGAGCAGTTCTTC. Protein: CASSIQLAGVNEQFF. Looking up the rest from reference TRBV19 and TRBJ2-1 gives the full variable domain: DGGITQSPKYLFRKEGQNVTLSCEQNLNHDAMYWYRQDPGQGLRLIYYSQIVNDFQKGDIAEGYSVSREKKESFPLTVTSAQKNPTAFYLCASSIQLAGVNEQFFGPGTRLTVL.

This clonotype was recorded many times. The V call is TRBV28, the J call TRBJ2-7; 8 bases agree with TRBD1. Germline V gene data show CDR1 as MDHEN and CDR2 as SYDVKM. The CDR3 contains 12 residues. V was clipped by 10 bases and J by 1 base; unmatched bases: 3. CDR3 coding DNA: TGTGCCAAAAGACAGGGGTCCTACGAGCAGTACTTC. Translated: CAKRQGSYEQYF.

This clonotype was observed once. A much larger clone lies one base from this, so it may be a read error. The chain recombines TRBV11-2 with TRBJ2-1, with 8 bases lining up with TRBD1. CDR3 size: 16 residues. In germline, CDR1 is SGHAT, CDR2 FQNNGV. The CDR3 is CATSLARTGTPNEQFF. CDR3 DNA sequence: TGTGCCACCAGCTTAGCCCGGACAGGGACGCCCAATGAGCAGTTCTTC.